The T cell receptor beta chain under discussion was sequenced for a study of lung T cells in sarcoidosis with Löfgren's syndrome (dated 2017 in TCRdb). Regarding the research as a whole: Sarcoidosis was characterized as a granulomatous disease that mainly affects the lungs and features an accumulation of CD4+ T cells in bronchoalveolar lavage fluid. The repertoire analyses centered on Lofgren's syndrome patients.

This clonotype has ten or more counts. This clone's antigen is unknown. Per-nucleotide qualities are absent, and no much larger clonotype sits a single base away. The CDR3 sequence holds 16 residues, the cysteine and phenylalanine included. Only the CDR3 region is kept as DNA, spanning 48 bases read in frame from base 1. V drops 1 base and J drops 10 bases, leaving 20 bases in between. The germline V gene specifies SGHAT as CDR1 and FQNNGV as CDR2. Instrument on record: Illumina MiSeq. The public reads were run again by TCRdb, first through fastp at Q25 and then through MiXCR, and only productive beta chains were kept. Every CDR3 protein is listed once, alongside the most common genes and DNA of its rows. The sample includes some 9,800 distinct CDR3 sequences, with about 20% observed a single time. The ten largest clones represent roughly 7% of the sample. The study profiled TCR repertoires of CD4+ T cells collected through bronchoalveolar lavage.

Points the paper makes about the study in general: Recognition of a sarcoidosis-associated antigen was only suggested; the antigen itself remained putative and unidentified. TRAV12-1 and TRBV2 CDR3 motifs were reported to be shared among multiple Löfgren's syndrome patients, suggesting public CD4+ TCR repertoires. In alphabeta pairing analysis, TRAV12-1 preferentially paired with TRBV2, and these paired TCRs showed CDR3 homology. In Lofgren's syndrome patients, relative to control subjects, TRAV12-1 and TRBV2 were reported to be the most expanded V gene segments.

This sequence uses TRBV11-2 and TRBJ2-1; the D gene cannot be named for sure. This clonotype originated in a human donor with sarcoidosis (Löfgren's syndrome or another form), or a control subject (not recorded which). The sample was CD4+ T cells from bronchoalveolar lavage. The nucleotide sequence reads as follows: TGTGCCAGCAGCTTAGTAAGACACCCCGGGTATATCGAGCAGTTCTTC. It encodes CASSLVRHPGYIEQFF.